This T cell receptor beta chain was recovered during a study of neoadjuvant anti-PD-1 for oral cavity cancer (dated by TCRdb to the early 2020s). For context, the study as a whole: Patients mostly received three to four biweekly doses of nivolumab at 3 mg/kg before curative-intent surgical resection. A 33% response rate was observed in the parent correlative cohort, in which approximately 11 patients were included. Under RECIST 1.1, patients with complete response, partial response or stable disease were classed as responders, and patients with progression were classed as non-responders. Patients without progression received a fourth nivolumab dose around day 43 and underwent definitive surgical resection on days 50-56.

Study-level results and caveats: The TCR analyses had only a few patients in each response group, and the authors called for validation in larger cohorts. A higher pretreatment blood Treg/Th17 ratio correlated with both higher pretreatment blood TCRbeta clonality and lower post-treatment tumor TCRbeta clonality. After neoadjuvant nivolumab, significantly higher T cell clonality (Gini index) was found within PBMCs in non-responders than in responders.

Taken with the paper, the label for time point translates to: after neoadjuvant nivolumab, at surgical resection. None of the patients had received prior systemic or radiation treatment, and all were newly diagnosed with stage II-IVA oral cavity squamous cell carcinoma. Everyone in the cohort had locally advanced, HPV-negative oral cavity squamous cell carcinoma. Peripheral blood mononuclear cells were analyzed directly, without maintenance or expansion in culture. Samples came from a longitudinal correlative study of a single-arm phase II trial of neoadjuvant nivolumab in oral cavity squamous cell carcinoma. Genomic DNA-based TCRbeta sequencing was performed on subject-matched pre- and post-treatment PBMCs and tumors from three responders and three non-responders. Peripheral blood mononuclear cells were collected before nivolumab treatment and were collected again after treatment, at the time of surgery. The Maxwell RSC DNA from Cells kit was used to extract genomic DNA from PBMCs.

Notes on this clone: Its binding antigen is unknown. No base quality values were provided; no much bigger clone lies one nucleotide off.

PBMC libraries used mostly 480 ng of input genomic DNA for deep sequencing, with six replicates per sample. Following the manufacturer's instructions, the team built TCRbeta libraries using the immunoSEQ hsTCRbeta kit. The finished libraries were brought together in one pool at 2.5 to 3 nM, which was then read using an Illumina NovaSeq 6000 S4 flow cell. Per the source publication's procedure: The immunoSEQ Analyzer handled quality control and preprocessing of the raw data. The analysis was limited to productive rearrangements, and each clonotype was defined by a unique CDR3 amino acid sequence. Repertoire clonality was estimated as the Gini-Simpson index, which was computed with the R package tcR. Student's t test was used to compare Gini indices, and Pearson correlation was used to assess associations with tumor size change. Sourced from immuneACCESS, this table was stored by TCRdb with only in-frame sequences that have V and J called. A share of the clones is absent; for the studies checked, an unresolved V gene accounts for under half, and the remainder has no known explanation. V and J calls and clone size are those listed in that table; D and trimming were worked out from the DNA. The sample contains approximately 42,000 clones, 60% to 80% of them found a single time. Around 4.4% of the sample is taken by the ten largest.

This clonotype originated in a person between 40 and 79 years old with oral cavity squamous cell carcinoma. The material sequenced was PBMCs, taken after nivolumab (anti-PD-1) treatment.

In nucleotides, the sequence is TGTGCCAGTAGTGCCCTTTTGACTAGCGGGAGCTACGAGCAGTACTTC. The encoded protein is CASSALLTSGSYEQYF. The chain joins TRBV19 to TRBJ2-7; TRBD2 agrees with 12 junctional bases. For this chain, trimming is 5 bases at the V end and 3 bases at the J end, and the number of junction bases without a gene match is 8. The CDR3 has 16 amino acids, counting the end cysteine and phenylalanine. Just CDR3 DNA is preserved here, 48 bases in frame from base 1. The CDR1 and CDR2 encoded by the germline V gene (reference sequence) are LNHDA and SQIVND.